This T cell receptor (beta chain) is from a study of blood T cell repertoires in COVID-19. Study-wide background: Sites across the United States, Italy and Spain contributed samples from acute and convalescent COVID-19. T cells, B-cell-depleted T cells, or PBMCs supplied cDNA or gDNA.

Per the original methods: Reference gene primer amplification gave estimated nucleated cell counts. Clones were read by immunoSEQ multiplex PCR, and TCRdb kept only the in-frame ones, dropping some. That table is the source of V, J and clone size, and D and trimming were worked out from the DNA. Among approximately 55,000 clones listed, around 86% were seen once. This CDR3 region has 13 residues. CDR1 is MNHEY, CDR2 SVGAGI, per germline. The junction had 1 base not matched to a gene; V was cut back by 5 bases and J by 7 bases. Sequences were obtained from peripheral blood. The clonotype was recovered from a man in his fifties or sixties with active COVID-19. V usage is TRBV6-5 and J usage is TRBJ1-6; TRBD1 matches at 8 bases. The DNA for the CDR3 is TGTGCCAGCAGTACAGGGGGGAATTCACCCCTCCACTTT. Protein: CASSTGGNSPLHF.